These T cell receptor beta chains were read from a single sample in a study of OX40 agonist ivuxolimab in advanced cancers. The protocol was immunoSEQ multiplex PCR, while the TCRdb copy is restricted to in-frame clones and leaves out a portion. Among 30,000 to 35,000 clones listed, over 85% were seen once. Sample: CD4+ or CD8+ T cells sorted from blood, taken in a trial of the OX40 agonist ivuxolimab. These receptors originate from an adult with an advanced solid tumor such as melanoma, head and neck, liver or kidney cancer. The CDR3 runs from the conserved cysteine through the conserved F or W. D genes are given only for firm matches. A clone size is listed for some rows: how often the clone was seen (once, few, many), or a class if it is expanded.

d_call,j_call,clone_size,v_call,cdr3_length,cdr3_nt,cdr3_aa
TRBD1,TRBJ2-3,.,TRBV10-3,16,TGTGCCATCAGTACCTCGGACAGGGGGGGCACAGATACGCAGTATTTT,CAISTSDRGGTDTQYF
.,TRBJ2-4,.,TRBV7-2,11,TGTGCCAGCAGCTTACGCTACATTCAGTACTTC,CASSLRYIQYF
TRBD1,TRBJ2-2,.,TRBV7-9,18,TGTGCCAGCAGCCCGGGACAGGGGTCAATCCGGAACACCGGGGAGCTGTTTTTT,CASSPGQGSIRNTGELFF
.,TRBJ2-6,.,TRBV5-1,14,TGCGCCAGCAGCAGGGGGGCTGGGGCCAACGTCCTGACTTTC,CASSRGAGANVLTF
.,TRBJ1-1,.,TRBV7-3,13,TGTGCCAGCAGCTTAACGGTCGACACTGAAGCTTTCTTT,CASSLTVDTEAFF
.,TRBJ2-7,once,TRBV28,13,TGTGCCAGCAGGGGGGGGACACGGAATGTGCAGTACTTC,CASRGGTRNVQYF
.,TRBJ2-6,once,TRBV30,13,TGTGCCTGGAGATCCACTGGGGCCAACGTCCTGACTTTC,CAWRSTGANVLTF
.,TRBJ2-7,few,TRBV15,13,TGTGCCTCCGGGGCCGGGTTGGCGGACGAGCAGTACTTC,CASGAGLADEQYF
TRBD1,TRBJ2-7,.,TRBV6-6,13,TGTGCCAGCAGTTACGGGACAGGGGTTGAGCAGTACTTC,CASSYGTGVEQYF
.,TRBJ2-7,.,TRBV5-1,15,TGCGCCAGCAGCTTTGGGGGACCACCGGCCTACGAGCAGTACTTC,CASSFGGPPAYEQYF
.,TRBJ1-6,.,TRBV7-9,18,TGTGCCAGCAGTCAACCTCGGACAAAAAATCCCTATAATTCACCCCTCCACTTT,CASSQPRTKNPYNSPLHF
.,TRBJ2-3,once,TRBV5-1,16,TGCGCCAGCAGCTTGGAAGGATTCCGGACAACAGATACGCAGTATTTT,CASSLEGFRTTDTQYF
TRBD1,TRBJ1-5,.,TRBV28,14,TGTGCCAGCATTTCCGGGACAGCGAGTCAGCCCCAGCATTTT,CASISGTASQPQHF
.,TRBJ2-7,.,TRBV11-3,12,TGTGCCAGCAGCCCCAGAACCTACGAGCAGTACTTC,CASSPRTYEQYF
.,TRBJ2-5,.,TRBV5-4,16,TGTGCCAGCAGCCCATCGGGGACCCGTGCCCAAGAGACCCAGTACTTC,CASSPSGTRAQETQYF
.,TRBJ2-7,.,TRBV5-1,12,TGCGCCAGCAGCCAGACCGAGTACGAGCAGTACTTC,CASSQTEYEQYF
TRBD1,TRBJ1-1,.,TRBV5-5,15,TGTGCCAGCAGCTTGGAGGTCAGGGGGAGGACTGAAGCTTTCTTT,CASSLEVRGRTEAFF
.,TRBJ1-4,.,TRBV27,13,TGTGCCAGCAGTTTGGGGGGGCGAGAAAAACTGTTTTTT,CASSLGGREKLFF
.,TRBJ1-2,.,TRBV29-1,12,TGCAGCGTATCTACAGGATTCGATGGCTACACCTTC,CSVSTGFDGYTF
.,TRBJ1-5,.,TRBV10-3,14,TGTGCCATCAGTGAGGGCGGGGGTCGACAGCCCCAGCATTTT,CAISEGGGRQPQHF
.,TRBJ1-3,.,TRBV5-1,13,TGCGCCAGCAGCTTGGGATCGGGGAACACCATATATTTT,CASSLGSGNTIYF
.,TRBJ2-3,few,TRBV30,12,TGTGCCTGGAGTGTACTGGCGGATACGCAGTATTTT,CAWSVLADTQYF
.,TRBJ2-7,.,TRBV15,17,TGTGCCACCAGCAGAGATATTCTGCGATGGGGTTTCTACGAGCAGTACTTC,CATSRDILRWGFYEQYF
.,TRBJ1-5,.,TRBV28,12,TGTGCCAGCAGCCTAATCGACCAGCCCCAGCATTTT,CASSLIDQPQHF
TRBD1,TRBJ1-5,.,TRBV28,15,TGTGCCAGCAGACCCCGGACAGGGGGCAATCAGCCCCAGCATTTT,CASRPRTGGNQPQHF
TRBD2,TRBJ2-1,once,TRBV13,15,TGTGCCAGCAGCTTAGCACTAGCGGCCTTTAATGAGCAGTTCTTC,CASSLALAAFNEQFF
.,TRBJ2-1,.,TRBV5-1,13,TGCGCCAGCAGCTTACAGGGTTACAATGAGCAGTTCTTC,CASSLQGYNEQFF
TRBD2,TRBJ2-7,.,TRBV18,15,TGTGCCAGCTCACCAACTAGCGGGAGGGTCTCCGAGCAGTACTTC,CASSPTSGRVSEQYF
.,TRBJ2-1,.,TRBV6-5,12,TGTGCCAGCAGTTTTTCCGTTAATGAGCAGTTCTTC,CASSFSVNEQFF
TRBD2,TRBJ2-1,once,TRBV11-2,16,TGTGCCAGCAGCTTAAGCCTAGCGGAATCCTACAATGAGCAGTTCTTC,CASSLSLAESYNEQFF
.,TRBJ1-2,.,TRBV4-3,14,TGCGCCAGCAGCCAAGATGGGGGGAGGTATGGCTACACCTTC,CASSQDGGRYGYTF
TRBD2,TRBJ2-3,.,TRBV5-1,16,TGCGCCAGCAGCGGGACTAGCGGATTTAGCACAGATACGCAGTATTTT,CASSGTSGFSTDTQYF
TRBD1,TRBJ2-4,few,TRBV7-9,13,TGTGCCAGCAGCACCCGGGACAGAGACATTCAGTACTTC,CASSTRDRDIQYF
.,TRBJ1-2,.,TRBV20-1,9,TGCAGTGCTAGACACGGCTACACCTTC,CSARHGYTF
TRBD2,TRBJ2-7,.,TRBV5-1,18,TGCGCCAGCAGCTTCGGGGTGACTAGCGGGAGGAGCTCCTACGAGCAGTACTTC,CASSFGVTSGRSSYEQYF
.,TRBJ2-1,.,TRBV6-5,15,TGTGCCAGCAGCCCTACAGGTAGCGGCCACAATGAGCAGTTCTTC,CASSPTGSGHNEQFF
.,TRBJ1-5,medium-sized,TRBV6-5,12,TGTGCCAGCAGCCATAGCAATCAGCCCCAGCATTTT,CASSHSNQPQHF
.,TRBJ2-3,.,TRBV14,13,TGTGCCAGCAGCCCTCAAATCTCGGATACGCAGTATTTT,CASSPQISDTQYF
TRBD1,TRBJ2-1,.,TRBV7-2,15,TGTGCCAGCAGCACAGACAGGGGCTCCTACAATGAGCAGTTCTTC,CASSTDRGSYNEQFF
.,TRBJ2-7,once,TRBV28,11,TGTGCCAGCAGTTTATCTCGGGAGCAGTACTTC,CASSLSREQYF
.,TRBJ2-7,.,TRBV6-5,13,TGTGCCAGCAGCGTCCCCCCGAGCTACGAGCAGTACTTC,CASSVPPSYEQYF
.,TRBJ1-1,.,TRBV18,15,TGTGCCAGCTCACCAAGGGTCGGTCGGAACACTGAAGCTTTCTTT,CASSPRVGRNTEAFF
.,TRBJ1-2,.,TRBV27,15,TGTGCCAGCAGTTCTTGGGGGGCGCAGAACTATGGCTACACCTTC,CASSSWGAQNYGYTF
.,TRBJ1-2,few,TRBV7-2,12,TGTGCCAGCAGCTACAGGGCATATGGCTACACCTTC,CASSYRAYGYTF
TRBD2,TRBJ2-2,.,TRBV2,15,TGTGCCAGCACCGAACTGGCGGGAGGCGTCGGGGAGCTGTTTTTT,CASTELAGGVGELFF
TRBD1,TRBJ1-1,.,TRBV9,14,TGTGCCAGCAGCCAGGGGGCGGGAAACACTGAAGCTTTCTTT,CASSQGAGNTEAFF